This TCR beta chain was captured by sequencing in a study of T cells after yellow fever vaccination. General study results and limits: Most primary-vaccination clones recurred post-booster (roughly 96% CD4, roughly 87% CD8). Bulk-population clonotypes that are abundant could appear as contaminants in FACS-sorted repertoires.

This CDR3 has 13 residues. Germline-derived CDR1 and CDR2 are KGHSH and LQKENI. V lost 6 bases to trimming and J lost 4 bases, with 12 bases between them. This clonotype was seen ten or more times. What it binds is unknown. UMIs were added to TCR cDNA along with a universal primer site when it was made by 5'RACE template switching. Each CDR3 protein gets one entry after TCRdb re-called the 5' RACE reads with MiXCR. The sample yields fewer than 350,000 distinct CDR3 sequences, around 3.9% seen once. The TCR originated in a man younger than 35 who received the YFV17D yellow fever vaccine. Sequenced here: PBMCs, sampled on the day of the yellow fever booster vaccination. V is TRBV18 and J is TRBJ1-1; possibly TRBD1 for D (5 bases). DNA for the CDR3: TGTGCCAGCTCCCCAGGGTTGGGCACTGAAGCTTTCTTT. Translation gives CASSPGLGTEAFF.